The rows below give T cell receptor beta chains drawn from one sample of a study of T-cell reconstitution after alpha-beta-depleted transplantation in children. Each CDR3 protein gets one entry after TCRdb re-called the PCR reads with MiXCR. The sample holds some 600,000 distinct CDR3 sequences, 10% to 15% seen once. The sequences come from PBMCs, mostly from graft donor cells, collected 360 days after TCRalphabeta/CD19-depleted stem cell transplant. Receptors were obtained from a male patient aged 10 to 17 who had a stem cell transplant for acute myeloid leukemia, so the T cells may come from the graft donor. Each CDR3 is given with its conserved first and last residue. The order of the fields is V gene, CDR3 protein.

V: TRBV20-1
CDR3: CSSGHGLGDEQFF

V: TRBV28
CDR3: CASLWTSGYYTGELFF

V: TRBV28
CDR3: CASSLSPNYGYTF

V: TRBV7-7
CDR3: CASSSRDRDPQETQYF

V: TRBV6-1
CDR3: CASRKTGNTGELFF

V: TRBV29-1
CDR3: CSVEVRDSLYEQYF

V: TRBV6-2/TRBV6-3
CDR3: CASSYSKRAGAHTQYF

V: TRBV3-1
CDR3: CASSRLAGLNEQYF

V: TRBV18
CDR3: CASSPSVPNTGELFF

V: TRBV3-1
CDR3: CASSQGSGIGYEQYF

V: TRBV4-3
CDR3: CASSPLWQLNEQFF

V: TRBV21-1
CDR3: CASSKEDSGVFCEQYF

V: TRBV28
CDR3: CASSFRRHQETQYF

V: TRBV18
CDR3: CASSPSSGNTEAFF

V: TRBV12-3/TRBV12-4
CDR3: CASTLGLAALSGANVLTF

V: TRBV5-6
CDR3: CASSLDSISGANVLTF

V: TRBV18
CDR3: CASSPPWESNYGYTF

V: TRBV2
CDR3: CASSPLGTSTGELFF

V: TRBV30
CDR3: CAWSAGRNYEQYF

V: TRBV28
CDR3: CASRETRAGTDTQYF

V: TRBV5-1
CDR3: CASSGGGVGNEQFF

V: TRBV5-1
CDR3: CASSRDFLRGEQYF

V: TRBV6-5
CDR3: CASSYSKGGNTIYF

V: TRBV20-1
CDR3: CSAQRPSLSYEQYF

V: TRBV6-2/TRBV6-3
CDR3: CASSSYTEAFF

V: TRBV20-1
CDR3: CSASTGWTSITDTQYF

V: TRBV21-1
CDR3: CSIMSNEQYF

V: TRBV29-1
CDR3: CSVEFLAGDLQETQYF

V: TRBV12-5
CDR3: CASCLALGITSTDTQYF

V: TRBV12-3/TRBV12-4
CDR3: CASLGGRLVNSYNEQFF

V: TRBV6-2/TRBV6-3
CDR3: CASRPPGGYEQYF

V: TRBV18
CDR3: CASSRRGAGGSYNEQFF

V: TRBV6-5
CDR3: CASSYLGTAGETQYF

V: TRBV29-1
CDR3: CSVTLGGTPRSYNEQFF

V: TRBV5-5
CDR3: CASSLPGMRETQYF

V: TRBV27
CDR3: CASARGGPYEQYF

V: TRBV7-2
CDR3: CASSLGSGPPNTEAFF

V: TRBV29-1
CDR3: CSVLRPFSYNEQFF

V: TRBV13
CDR3: CASSSTSDSYEQYF

V: TRBV28
CDR3: CASSVSAGGMADTQYF